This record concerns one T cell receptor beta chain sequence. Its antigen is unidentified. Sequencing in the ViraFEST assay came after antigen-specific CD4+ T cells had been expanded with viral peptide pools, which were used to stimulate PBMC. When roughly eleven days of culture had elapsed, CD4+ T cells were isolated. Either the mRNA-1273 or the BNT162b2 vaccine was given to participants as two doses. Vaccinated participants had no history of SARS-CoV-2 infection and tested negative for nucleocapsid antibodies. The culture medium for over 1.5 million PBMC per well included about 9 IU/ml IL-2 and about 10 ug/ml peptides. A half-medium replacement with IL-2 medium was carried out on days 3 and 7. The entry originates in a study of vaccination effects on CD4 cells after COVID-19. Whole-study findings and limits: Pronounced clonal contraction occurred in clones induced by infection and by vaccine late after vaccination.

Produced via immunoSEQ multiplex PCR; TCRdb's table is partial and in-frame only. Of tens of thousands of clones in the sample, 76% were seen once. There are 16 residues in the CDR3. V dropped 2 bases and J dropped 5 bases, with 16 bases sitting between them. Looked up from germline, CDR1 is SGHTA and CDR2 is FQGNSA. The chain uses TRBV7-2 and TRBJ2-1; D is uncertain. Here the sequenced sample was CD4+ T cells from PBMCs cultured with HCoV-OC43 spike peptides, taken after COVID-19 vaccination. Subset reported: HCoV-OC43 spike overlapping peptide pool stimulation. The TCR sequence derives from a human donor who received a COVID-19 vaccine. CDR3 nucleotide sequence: TGTGCCAGCAGCTTAAGGAGATCAAGCGAACACAATGAGCAGTTCTTC. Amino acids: CASSLRRSSEHNEQFF. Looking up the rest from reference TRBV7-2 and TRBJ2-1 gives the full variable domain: GAGVSQSPSNKVTEKGKDVELRCDPISGHTALYWYRQSLGQGLEFLIYFQGNSAPDKSGLPSDRFSAERTGGSVSTLTIQRTQQEDSAVYLCASSLRRSSEHNEQFFGPGTRLTVL.